This entry features one T cell receptor beta chain sequence. Its antigen is still unknown. Time point noted: peripheral blood 6 weeks after treatment start. These data belong to a study of PD-L1 blockade in urothelial cancer. V lost 2 bases and J 1 base, leaving 11 bases between the germline ends. The CDR3 runs 15 residues. Germline CDR1 and CDR2: SGHAT and FQNNGV. Study results and caveats: Durable benefit accompanied greater 3-week expansion of tumor-associated blood clones.

Measured with immunoSEQ multiplex PCR; TCRdb has only the in-frame clones, and not every one. The sample consists of roughly 120,000 clones, 75% to 90% of them appearing once. The material sequenced was PBMCs, taken around atezolizumab (anti-PD-L1) treatment. This clonotype was sampled from a man aged 55-75 years with urothelial cancer. The chain uses TRBV11-2 and TRBJ2-5; tentative D call: TRBD1 (5 bases). The CDR3 loop is CASSLSQGFQETQYF. CDR3 coding DNA: TGTGCCAGCAGCTTATCCCAGGGCTTCCAAGAGACCCAGTACTTC.